Each of the 26 T cell receptor beta chains below was sequenced from the same sample in a study of T cell responses to AZD1222 COVID-19 vaccine. The assay was immunoSEQ multiplex PCR, and TCRdb's table has in-frame clones only and misses some. Of more than 75,000 clones listed, about 89% were seen once; the top ten hold around 1.6%. The sequences come from peripheral blood, collected on day 0 of AZD1222 vaccination. The receptors stem from an adult in good health.

The rearrangement uses TRBV6-1 and TRBJ1-2, with D hard to call. This CDR3 is built from 13 residues. The germline V and J ends were trimmed by 0 bases and 5 bases, with 7 bases remaining between them. Germline V lookup: CDR1 MNHNS, CDR2 SASEGT. Here the CDR3 DNA reads TGTGCCAGCAGTGAAGCAAACAATTATGGCTACACCTTC. The encoded protein is CASSEANNYGYTF.

The CDR3 sequence: CASSRTGNSNQPQHF. CDR3 nucleotide sequence: TGTGCCAGCAGCCGGACAGGGAATAGCAATCAGCCCCAGCATTTT. The J gene is TRBJ1-5, the V gene TRBV5-6, with 8 bases fitting TRBD1. Per germline, CDR1 SGHDT and CDR2 YYEEEE. CDR3 size: 15 residues. V dropped 4 bases and J dropped 0; count of bases not matched to a gene: 3.

In its sample, this clone was seen a few times. V is TRBV15 and J is TRBJ2-2; weak D call: TRBD1 (5 bases). Trimming stripped 3 bases from V and 5 bases from J, with 7 bases between. CDR1 and CDR2 (germline): LNHNV, YYDKDF (reference sequence). The CDR3 extends over 13 amino acids. Written as DNA, the CDR3 is TGTGCCACCAGCAGGACAGAGACCGGGGAGCTGTTTTTT. This gives the protein CATSRTETGELFF.

This clone showed up just once. The rearrangement uses TRBV2 and TRBJ1-2; 7 positions agree with TRBD1. The CDR3 length is 15 residues. CDR1 is SNHLY, CDR2 FYNNEI, per germline. The J segment lost 2 bases and the V segment lost 2 bases, leaving 5 bases of the junction unmatched. The CDR3 loop reads CASSEPRDRNYGYTF. The CDR3 DNA reads as TGTGCCAGCAGTGAACCGAGGGACAGAAACTATGGCTACACCTTC.

The count of this clone is one. V and J are TRBV3-1 (or the pseudogene TRBV3-2) and TRBJ1-5, with D maybe TRBD1 (6 bases). Germline CDR1 is LGHDT and CDR2 is YNNKEL (reference sequence). Trimming removed 1 base from V and 5 bases from J, with 9 bases in between. There are 14 residues in the CDR3. The CDR3 nucleotides read TGTGCCAGCAGCCAAGTGGCAGGGGATCAGCCCCAGCATTTT. It encodes CASSQVAGDQPQHF.

The chain employs TRBV5-1 and TRBJ2-1; D perhaps matches TRBD2 (6 bases). Germline V gene lookup returns CDR1 SGHRS and CDR2 YFSETQ. Deletions cut 2 bases from V and 6 bases from J, with 9 bases between. This CDR3 has 13 amino acids. This chain's CDR3 is CASSFGGANEQFF. CDR3 DNA sequence: TGCGCCAGCAGCTTTGGCGGGGCCAATGAGCAGTTCTTC.

This chain links TRBV7-2 with TRBJ1-2; perhaps TRBD1 as D (5 bases). V was clipped by 5 bases and J by 1 base, with 20 bases between them. The germline CDR1 and CDR2 sequences are SGHTA and FQGNSA. The CDR3 spans 17 residues. DNA of the CDR3: TGTGCCAGCAGCCTATGGGGCCGCGTTACCGATAACTATGGCTACACCTTC. It encodes CASSLWGRVTDNYGYTF.

The table lists this clone with a few counts. The chain couples TRBV5-1 to TRBJ1-1; tentative D call: TRBD1 (6 bases). Trimming left V 4 bases short and J 10 bases short, with 20 bases between. From germline, CDR1 is SGHRS and CDR2 YFSETQ. The CDR3 covers 14 residues. The CDR3 is CASSPETDQGIAFF. In nucleotides, the CDR3 is TGCGCCAGCAGCCCGGAGACCGACCAGGGGATAGCTTTCTTT.

The rearrangement joins TRBV29-1 to TRBJ2-7, with D possibly TRBD1 on 6 matching bases. CDR3 length: 15 residues. V dropped 1 base and J dropped 2 bases, with 15 bases sitting between them. In germline, CDR1 is SQVTM, CDR2 ANQGSEA. CDR3 protein: CSVEGVDSSTYEQYF. The CDR3 region has the DNA TGCAGCGTTGAAGGGGTGGACAGTTCCACCTACGAGCAGTACTTC.

The chain combines TRBV3-1 (or the pseudogene TRBV3-2) with TRBJ2-1, with 8 bases identical to TRBD2. V was clipped by 3 bases and J by 5 bases; unmatched bases: 3. CDR1 and CDR2 (germline): LGHDT, YNNKEL (reference sequence). This CDR3 contains 14 residues. CDR3 region: CASSQAGGHNEQFF. The CDR3 DNA sequence: TGTGCCAGCAGCCAGGCGGGGGGTCACAATGAGCAGTTCTTC.

The chain couples TRBV27 to TRBJ2-7; D may be TRBD1 (5 bases). The CDR3 sequence is 16 residues long. CDR1 MNHEY and CDR2 SMNVEV come from the germline V gene (reference sequence). Between the trimmed V and J ends, which lost 3 bases and 6 bases, there was a span of 21 bases. The CDR3 is CASSFWTKIPVGEQYF. The DNA for the CDR3 is TGTGCCAGCAGTTTTTGGACAAAAATCCCGGTGGGCGAGCAGTACTTC.

The chain links TRBV2 to TRBJ2-1, with 12 bases fitting TRBD2. Germline CDR1 reads SNHLY; CDR2 reads FYNNEI. With V trimmed by 5 bases and J by 15 bases, 11 bases remained unmatched. This CDR3 is 14 amino acids long. CDR3 nucleotide sequence: TGTGCCAGCAGTTTAGCTAGCGGGGGGGCAGTTCGGTTCTTC. Translated: CASSLASGGAVRFF.

The chain links TRBV5-1 to TRBJ1-1; 9 bases are a match to TRBD1. There are 14 residues in the CDR3. Germline V gene data show CDR1 as SGHRS and CDR2 as YFSETQ. Trimming took 5 bases from V and 2 from J; bases not matched to a gene: 4. The CDR3 DNA reads TGCGCCAGCAGTTTAACAGGGGGCAACACTGAAGCTTTCTTT. It encodes CASSLTGGNTEAFF.

In DNA, the CDR3 is TGTGCCAGCGGAGGGGCTGGGGCCAACGTCCTGACTTTC. As protein: CASGGAGANVLTF. V and J are TRBV9 and TRBJ2-6; a weak D match, TRBD2 (6 bases). V was shortened by 7 bases and J by 2 bases, with 7 bases between the two germline ends. CDR3 length: 13 amino acids. CDR1 SGDLS and CDR2 YYNGEE come from the germline V gene.

This chain connects TRBV10-3 to TRBJ1-1, with 10 bases fitting TRBD1. Germline trimming cut 6 bases from V and 0 bases from J; bases unmatched to any gene: 1. The length of the CDR3 is 14 residues. The V gene's germline CDR1 is ENHRY and CDR2 SYGVKD. CDR3 amino acids: CAIRGTGVNTEAFF. The CDR3 nucleotides are TGTGCCATCAGGGGGACAGGGGTGAACACTGAAGCTTTCTTT.

V gene TRBV7-9 combines with J gene TRBJ1-5; maybe TRBD1 (5 bases). The V gene's germline CDR1 is SEHNR and CDR2 FQNEAQ (reference sequence). CDR3 length: 15 amino acids. V was shortened by 4 bases and J by 5 bases, with 15 bases between the two germline ends. CDR3 coding DNA: TGTGCCAGCAGCTCCTCCGGGGGTGGGGATCAGCCCCAGCATTTT. It encodes CASSSSGGGDQPQHF.

This clone was picked up one time. This sequence joins TRBV28 and TRBJ1-2, with D hard to call. Between the trimmed V and J ends, which lost 4 bases and 8 bases, there was a span of 17 bases. Germline CDR1 MDHEN, CDR2 SYDVKM. This CDR3 has 14 residues. The CDR3 here is CASSSSRRKRGYTF. CDR3 DNA sequence: TGTGCCAGCAGTTCCTCCCGACGGAAGAGGGGCTACACCTTC.

This sequence joins TRBV24-1 and TRBJ2-3, with 13 bases matching TRBD2. Per germline, CDR1 KGHDR and CDR2 SFDVKD. Trimming cost V 3 bases and J 2 bases; bases outside gene matches: 7. This CDR3 is built from 18 residues. The CDR3 nucleotides read TGTGCCACCAGTGATATCCCCGGGACTAGCGGGATCACAGATACGCAGTATTTT. This gives the protein CATSDIPGTSGITDTQYF.

The rearrangement links TRBV19 to TRBJ1-2; no firm D call. V lost 5 bases and J 4 bases, leaving 14 bases between the germline ends. Germline V gene lookup returns CDR1 LNHDA and CDR2 SQIVND (reference sequence). The CDR3 is 14 amino acids. CDR3 in amino acids: CASSAPGTLYGYTF. The CDR3 DNA reads TGTGCCAGTAGTGCACCGGGAACCCTCTATGGCTACACCTTC.

The chain joins TRBV7-2 to TRBJ1-5, with no clear D. The CDR3 runs 14 residues. Germline V lookup: CDR1 SGHTA, CDR2 FQGNSA. V was shortened by 1 base and J by 4 bases, with 8 bases between the two germline ends. The CDR3 here is CASSLVLQNQPQHF. The CDR3, as DNA: TGTGCCAGCAGCTTAGTTTTGCAGAATCAGCCCCAGCATTTT.

The V call is TRBV19, the J call TRBJ1-1; D gene ambiguous. Germline CDR1 and CDR2: LNHDA and SQIVND (reference sequence). V was pared by 4 bases and J by 11 bases, with 11 bases between. This CDR3 is 11 amino acids long. The CDR3 nucleotides are TGTGCCAGTAGTAGGGAGAGATCTGCTTTCTTT. Translating it yields CASSRERSAFF.

As concerns this clone: Other nucleotide sequences in the sample specify the same CDR3. The J gene is TRBJ2-1, the V gene TRBV6-5, with TRBD1 matching over 11 bases. Unmatched junction bases numbered 2, after V lost 0 bases and J lost 4 bases. Germline loops: CDR1 MNHEY, CDR2 SVGAGI. There are 16 residues in the CDR3. CDR3 bases: TGTGCCAGCAGTTACTCGGACAGGGGGCCGTACAATGAGCAGTTCTTC. It is translated as CASSYSDRGPYNEQFF.

The chain recombines TRBV7-2 with TRBJ1-2; D is uncertain. This CDR3 region has 13 residues. Trimming cost V 3 bases and J 4 bases, with 9 bases left between them. CDR1 is SGHTA and CDR2 is FQGNSA in the germline V gene. The CDR3 region is CASSFLAVYGYTF. In DNA form, the CDR3 reads TGTGCCAGCAGCTTCCTGGCGGTCTATGGCTACACCTTC.

The chain is built from TRBV2 and TRBJ2-7; D not resolved. Germline V CDR1 and CDR2: SNHLY, FYNNEI. Trimming took 2 bases from V and 2 from J, leaving 10 bases between them. The CDR3 runs to 14 residues. For the CDR3, the DNA is TGTGCCAGCAGTGAATATAGGACCACCTACGAGCAGTACTTC. It is translated as CASSEYRTTYEQYF.

The chain couples TRBV6-5 to TRBJ2-2; 9 nucleotides match TRBD2. The CDR3 spans 14 residues. The V gene end was trimmed by 7 bases and the J gene end by 5 bases; junction bases not matched to a gene: 5. The germline V gene encodes CDR1 MNHEY and CDR2 SVGAGI. The CDR3 DNA follows: TGTGCCAGCATTCTAGCGGGACCGACCGGGGAGCTGTTTTTT. It codes for CASILAGPTGELFF.

V usage is TRBV6-5 and J usage is TRBJ2-2; no clear D. Germline CDR1 is MNHEY and CDR2 is SVGAGI. Trimming took off 8 bases at V and 1 base at J, with 8 bases between the two ends. The CDR3 sequence is 13 residues long. CDR3 protein: CASEVGNTGELFF. The CDR3 DNA is TGTGCCAGCGAGGTAGGGAACACCGGGGAGCTGTTTTTT.